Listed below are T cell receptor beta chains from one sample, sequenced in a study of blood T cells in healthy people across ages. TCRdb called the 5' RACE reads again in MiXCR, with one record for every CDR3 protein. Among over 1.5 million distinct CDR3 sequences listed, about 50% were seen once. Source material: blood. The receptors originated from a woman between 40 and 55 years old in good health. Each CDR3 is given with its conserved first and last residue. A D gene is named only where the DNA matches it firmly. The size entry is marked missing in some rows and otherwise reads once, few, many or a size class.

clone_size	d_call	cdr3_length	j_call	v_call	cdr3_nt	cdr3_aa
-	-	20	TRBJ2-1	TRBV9	TGTGCCAGCAGCGTAGTCCACAATAACGCTGGGTCGGCTGCAGACAATGAGCAGTTCTTC	CASSVVHNNAGSAADNEQFF
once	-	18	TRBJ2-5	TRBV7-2	TGTGCCAGCAGCTTAGTCCTCTTGGGGCTAGGTAAAGTCGAGACCCAGTACTTC	CASSLVLLGLGKVETQYF
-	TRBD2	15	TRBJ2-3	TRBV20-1	TGCAGCCCCTCAAAGGGACTATACTATCCAGATACGCAGTATTTT	CSPSKGLYYPDTQYF
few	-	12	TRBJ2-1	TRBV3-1	TGTGCCAGCAGTATACGAGACACTGAGCAGTTCTTC	CASSIRDTEQFF
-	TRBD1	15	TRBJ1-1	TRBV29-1	TGCAGCGTTGTCCCGCGGGACAGGGGGCTCCCTGAAGCTTTCTTT	CSVVPRDRGLPEAFF
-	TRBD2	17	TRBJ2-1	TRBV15	TGTGCCACCAGCAGAGGCCATAGCGGGGGGGCCGCCAATGAGCAGTTCTTC	CATSRGHSGGAANEQFF
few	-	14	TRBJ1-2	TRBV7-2	TGTGCCAGCAGCCCCGGGCCGGGGATATATGGCTACACCTTC	CASSPGPGIYGYTF
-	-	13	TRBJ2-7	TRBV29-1	TGCAGCGTTTGTCCGGGGAAGGACTACGAGCAGTACTTC	CSVCPGKDYEQYF
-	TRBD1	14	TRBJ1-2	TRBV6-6	TGTGCCAGCAGTTCTGAGGGGACAGCGAGAGGCTACACCTTC	CASSSEGTARGYTF
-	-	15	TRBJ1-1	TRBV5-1	TGCGCCAGCAGCGCGGGGGGCGCGGGCGACACTGAAGCTTTCTTT	CASSAGGAGDTEAFF
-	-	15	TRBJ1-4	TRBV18	TGTGCCAGCTCCCCCGAGCAAGCGGGCGTTGAAAAACTGTTTTTT	CASSPEQAGVEKLFF
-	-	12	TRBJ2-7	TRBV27	TGTGCCAGCAGCGTCAGGGGTGAGGTGCAGTACTTC	CASSVRGEVQYF
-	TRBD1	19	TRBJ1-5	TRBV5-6	TGTGCCAGCAGCTTGGGCCCCTCAACCGGGACAGGGTGGCGACAGCCCCAGCATTTT	CASSLGPSTGTGWRQPQHF
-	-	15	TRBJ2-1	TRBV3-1	TGTGCCAGCAGCCGGGCGGGGCGCTCCTACAATGAGCAGTTCTTC	CASSRAGRSYNEQFF
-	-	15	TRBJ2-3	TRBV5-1	TGCGCCAGCAGCTTGGCCAGGAAAGCCACAGATACGCAGTATTTT	CASSLARKATDTQYF
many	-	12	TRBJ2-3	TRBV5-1	TGCGCCAGCAGCTTGACCACAGATACGCAGTATTTT	CASSLTTDTQYF
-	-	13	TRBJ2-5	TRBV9	TGTGCCAGCAGGGGACCCGACCAAGAGACCCAGTACTTC	CASRGPDQETQYF
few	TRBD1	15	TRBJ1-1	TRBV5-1	TGCGCCAGCAGCCCCACCGGGACAGCGAACACTGAAGCTTTCTTT	CASSPTGTANTEAFF
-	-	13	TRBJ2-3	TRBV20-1	TGCAGTGCGCCGGTTCTGAGCACAGATACGCAGTATTTT	CSAPVLSTDTQYF
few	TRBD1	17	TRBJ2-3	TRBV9	TGTGCCAGCAGCGCCGACCTCCGGGACAGGGACACAGATACGCAGTATTTT	CASSADLRDRDTDTQYF
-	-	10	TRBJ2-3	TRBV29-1	TGCATCGTTGACCCGGATACGCAGTATTTT	CIVDPDTQYF
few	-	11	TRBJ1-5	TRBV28	TGTGCCAGCAGGAGCTATCAGCCCCAGCATTTT	CASRSYQPQHF
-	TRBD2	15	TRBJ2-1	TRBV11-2	TGTGCCAGCAGCGGGACTAGCGGGGGGGCCAATGAGCAGTTCTTC	CASSGTSGGANEQFF
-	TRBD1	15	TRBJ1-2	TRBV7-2	TGTGCCAGCAGCTCTCAGACAGGGACTAACTATGGCTACACCTTC	CASSSQTGTNYGYTF
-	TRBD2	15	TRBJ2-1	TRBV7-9	TGTGCCAGCAGCTTAATGGTAGCGGGGTTGAATGAGCAGTTCTTC	CASSLMVAGLNEQFF
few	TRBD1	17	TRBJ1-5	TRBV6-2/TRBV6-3	TGTGCCAGCAGCATAAGACCGACAGGGGGGAGCAATCAGCCCCAGCATTTT	CASSIRPTGGSNQPQHF
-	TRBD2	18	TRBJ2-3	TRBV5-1	TGCGCCAGCAGCTCGGAACTAGCGGGGGGGTTCCCCACAGATACGCAGTATTTT	CASSSELAGGFPTDTQYF
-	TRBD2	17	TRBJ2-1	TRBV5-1	TGCGCCAGCAGCCTCCGTGGGCGGGGGAGCTCCTACAATGAGCAGTTCTTC	CASSLRGRGSSYNEQFF
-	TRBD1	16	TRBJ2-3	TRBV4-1	TGCGCCAGCAGCCAACTGCCGGGACAGGGTTTGAATACGCAGTATTTT	CASSQLPGQGLNTQYF
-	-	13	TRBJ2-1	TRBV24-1	TGTGCCACCAGTGATTGGGCTCGGGGTGAGCAGTTCTTC	CATSDWARGEQFF
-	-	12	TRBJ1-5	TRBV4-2	TGTGCCAGCAGGGGTGGCAATCAGCCCCAGCATTTT	CASRGGNQPQHF
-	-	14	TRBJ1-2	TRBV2	TGTGCCAGCAGCGAAGAGGGGAGCGGCTATGGCTACACCTTC	CASSEEGSGYGYTF
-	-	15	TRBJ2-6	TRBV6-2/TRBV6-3	TGTGCCAGCCTCACCGGGGGCGCTGGGGCCAACGTCCTGACTTTC	CASLTGGAGANVLTF
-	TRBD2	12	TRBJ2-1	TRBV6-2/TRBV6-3	TGTGCCAGCAGTTACCCCGGGACTAAAGCGTTCTTC	CASSYPGTKAFF
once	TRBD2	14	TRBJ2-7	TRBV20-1	TGCAGTGCGATACATCTAGCGGGGGGGCTCGAGCAGTACTTC	CSAIHLAGGLEQYF
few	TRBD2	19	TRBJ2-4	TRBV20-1	TGCAGTGCCAGTGGGGTTCTAGCGGGGGAGCCACTAGCCAAAAACATTCAGTACTTC	CSASGVLAGEPLAKNIQYF
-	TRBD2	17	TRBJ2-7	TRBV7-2	TGTGCCAGCAGCAAAACCGGGGAGAGCGGGGGATACAATGAGCAGTACTTC	CASSKTGESGGYNEQYF